This is a list of T cell receptor beta chains from one sample in a study of radiation and T cells in renal cell carcinoma. Libraries were prepared by immunoSEQ multiplex PCR; TCRdb keeps only in-frame clonotypes and omits some of them. The table records 15,000 to 20,000 clones, under 70% of them present only once. The sequences come from tumor tissue, collected from a patient whose treatment included radiotherapy and nephrectomy. These receptors came from a woman between 65 and 79 years old with renal cell carcinoma. The CDR3 runs from the conserved cysteine through the conserved F or W. The D gene is left open where the match is weak.

D gene,J gene,V gene,CDR3 protein
NA,TRBJ1-5,TRBV30,CAWSSTLGGRQPQHF
NA,TRBJ2-1,TRBV7-6,CASSLETGSYNEQFF
TRBD2,TRBJ2-1,TRBV2,CASGTGTSRSEQFF
NA,TRBJ2-3,TRBV5-1,CASRNGTTDTQYF
TRBD1,TRBJ1-2,TRBV4-3,CASSQITGAGGYTF
TRBD1,TRBJ1-1,TRBV9,CASSAQGGNTEAFF
NA,TRBJ2-7,TRBV5-6,CASSQGSYEQYF
NA,TRBJ2-3,TRBV18,CASSPPLHALAGTQYF
TRBD1,TRBJ1-1,TRBV14,CASSLLGTGTEAFF
NA,TRBJ2-5,TRBV10-3,CAISGGSETQYF
NA,TRBJ2-7,TRBV6-1,CASSEIRGVEQYF
NA,TRBJ1-6,TRBV14,CASSQELTLGPLHF
NA,TRBJ1-4,TRBV7-8,CASSYFRTAEKLFF
TRBD1,TRBJ1-6,TRBV25-1,CASSGQGAVNSPLHF
TRBD2,TRBJ2-2,TRBV25-1,CASSATSGVTGELFF
NA,TRBJ2-7,TRBV5-1,CASSLPTVKLEQYF
NA,TRBJ1-2,TRBV27,CASSFIDRIGYGYTF
NA,TRBJ1-1,TRBV5-1,CASSLAMGGKAFF
TRBD1,TRBJ1-2,TRBV7-9,CASSLGTAANYGYTF
TRBD2,TRBJ2-3,TRBV29-1,CSVEDPAGAPDTQYF
NA,TRBJ2-1,TRBV9,CASSVLQNSYNEQFF
NA,TRBJ2-1,TRBV25-1,CASQQMYEQFF
NA,TRBJ1-1,TRBV5-4,CASSPDSREAFF
NA,TRBJ2-3,TRBV27,CASSRGRDTQYF
NA,TRBJ2-6,TRBV19,CASSIIRDSGANVLTF
NA,TRBJ1-1,TRBV4-1,CASSQETGGLGTEAFF
NA,TRBJ1-4,TRBV7-8,CASSSSPPDEKLFF
NA,TRBJ2-7,TRBV10-3,CAISESLGGPGSSYEQYF
NA,TRBJ1-1,TRBV5-1,CASSGMGQGFNTEAFF
TRBD2,TRBJ2-7,TRBV2,CASSERLATTYEQYF
TRBD1,TRBJ2-6,TRBV4-3,CASSQEHGTAFSGANVLTF
NA,TRBJ1-4,TRBV10-3,CAISEMGESEKLFF
NA,TRBJ1-6,TRBV6-5,CASGLTQGGSPLHF
TRBD1,TRBJ2-4,TRBV6-1,CASTRGQGLENIQYF
TRBD1,TRBJ2-7,TRBV6-1,CASSEPGQGAYGGRFEQYF
TRBD2,TRBJ2-1,TRBV19,CASSKTAGLDDEQFF
NA,TRBJ1-2,TRBV5-4,CASSGDEAGYTF
TRBD1,TRBJ2-2,TRBV27,CASSTGTGSGELFF
TRBD1,TRBJ1-2,TRBV18,CASSPTDRGTLGYTF
TRBD1,TRBJ1-4,TRBV2,CASSESGGANEKLFF
TRBD2,TRBJ2-7,TRBV6-5,CASSSLAGSTSYEQYF
NA,TRBJ1-6,TRBV19,CASSPGQGNSPLHF
TRBD1,TRBJ2-4,TRBV5-6,CASSTVDRGKNIQYF
NA,TRBJ2-7,TRBV5-5,CASSPIGQMYEQYF
NA,TRBJ2-2,TRBV2,CATSLLESGELFF
TRBD1,TRBJ2-7,TRBV9,CASSLRQGANYEQYF
TRBD1,TRBJ1-4,TRBV4-3,CASSPRGSQEKLFF
TRBD1,TRBJ2-7,TRBV5-5,CASSRRDRGHEQYF
TRBD2,TRBJ2-3,TRBV9,CASSGLAVTSTDTQYF
NA,TRBJ2-5,TRBV5-1,CASSFVLGETQYF